Listed below are T cell receptor beta chains from one sample, sequenced in a study of T cell repertoires in cytomegalovirus infection. In TCRdb, the reads were re-called with MiXCR into one record per CDR3 protein. This table has around 630,000 distinct CDR3 sequences, less than 25% appearing once. Sequencing was performed on CD8+ T cells from PBMCs. Source of these receptors: a human donor in good health (CMV status not recorded). Some clones in this sample may be carry-over from other donors' samples. Both conserved end residues are part of each CDR3. The D gene is left open where the match is weak. For some rows the clone size is stated as once, few or many, or as a class when expanded; others skip it.

NA NA TRBJ1-2 TRBV15 CATSERGSHGYTF TGTGCCACCAGCGAGAGGGGCTCTCATGGCTACACCTTC
many NA TRBJ2-3 TRBV7-2 CASSLVPQTASTDTQYF TGTGCCAGCAGCTTAGTCCCCCAGACAGCTAGCACAGATACGCAGTATTTT
many NA TRBJ2-2 TRBV6-2/TRBV6-3 CASSYAGIGELFF TGTGCCAGCAGTTACGCGGGTATCGGGGAGCTGTTTTTT
many TRBD1 TRBJ1-2 TRBV28 CATTLQGSLRGGYTF TGTGCCACCACCCTACAGGGGAGCCTAAGGGGTGGCTACACCTTC
few TRBD2 TRBJ2-5 TRBV27 CASSLAGGPLETQYF TGTGCCAGCAGTTTAGCGGGGGGGCCTTTAGAGACCCAGTACTTC
few NA TRBJ2-7 TRBV2 CASSGGGDLYEQYF TGTGCCAGCAGTGGAGGGGGGGACTTATACGAGCAGTACTTC
NA NA TRBJ1-1 TRBV2 CASSEHGFETEAFF TGTGCCAGCAGTGAACACGGTTTTGAGACTGAAGCTTTCTTT
many TRBD1 TRBJ1-1 TRBV6-1 CASSHGQGLNTEAFF TGTGCCAGCAGTCATGGACAGGGGCTGAACACTGAAGCTTTCTTT
few TRBD1 TRBJ2-7 TRBV12-3/TRBV12-4 CASSLFVDRVGNEQYF TGTGCCAGCAGTTTATTTGTGGACAGGGTTGGCAACGAGCAGTACTTC
many NA TRBJ2-1 TRBV12-3/TRBV12-4 CATQRGGPRNNEQFF TGTGCCACGCAGAGGGGGGGCCCTCGGAACAATGAGCAGTTCTTC
NA TRBD2 TRBJ2-3 TRBV24-1 CATSDSVGGDPDTQYF TGTGCCACCAGTGATTCCGTGGGGGGGGACCCAGATACGCAGTATTTT
few TRBD2 TRBJ2-3 TRBV27 CASNFLAGPQGDTQYF TGTGCCAGCAACTTTCTAGCGGGGCCCCAGGGAGATACGCAGTATTTT
NA TRBD2 TRBJ2-7 TRBV12-3/TRBV12-4 CASSLTSGGAYEQYF TGTGCCAGCAGTCTAACTAGCGGGGGGGCCTACGAGCAGTACTTC
NA NA TRBJ1-5 TRBV7-9 CASSSPSVGSQPQHF TGTGCCAGCAGCTCCCCAAGTGTAGGGAGTCAGCCCCAGCATTTT
NA NA TRBJ2-5 TRBV7-9 CASSLAEGHEETQYF TGTGCCAGCAGCTTAGCGGAGGGACATGAAGAGACCCAGTACTTC
many NA TRBJ1-1 TRBV7-9 CASSLNGDTEAFF TGTGCCAGCAGCTTAAATGGGGACACTGAAGCTTTCTTT
NA NA TRBJ2-5 TRBV7-9 CASSLQGRETQYF TGTGCCAGCAGTCTACAGGGACGCGAGACCCAGTACTTC
NA TRBD1 TRBJ2-5 TRBV7-9 CASSSGTDEYF TGTGCCAGCAGCTCTGGGACAGACGAGTACTTC
few NA TRBJ1-1 TRBV4-2 CASSQTQGTEAFF TGTGCCAGCAGCCAGACTCAGGGAACTGAAGCTTTCTTT
few NA TRBJ1-6 TRBV7-8 CASTHRDTYNSPLHF TGTGCCAGCACCCACCGGGACACCTATAATTCACCCCTCCACTTT
NA NA TRBJ2-2 TRBV29-1 CSAGGGDTGELFF TGCAGCGCCGGAGGTGGGGACACCGGGGAGCTGTTTTTT
once NA TRBJ2-5 TRBV27 CASSRGRLGETQYF TGTGCCAGCAGTCGTGGCAGGTTGGGGGAGACCCAGTACTTC
NA NA TRBJ1-1 TRBV6-2/TRBV6-3 CASKIGVNTEAFF TGTGCCAGCAAAATCGGTGTGAACACTGAAGCTTTCTTT
NA TRBD1 TRBJ2-7 TRBV5-1 CASSSGTGNYEQYF TGCGCCAGCAGCTCCGGGACAGGGAACTACGAGCAGTACTTC
many TRBD1 TRBJ1-1 TRBV12-3/TRBV12-4 CASSTGGGWNTEAFF TGTGCCAGCAGCACAGGGGGCGGGTGGAACACTGAAGCTTTCTTT
NA NA TRBJ2-3 TRBV5-5 CASRLTGPGTQSF TGTGCCAGCAGGTTGACAGGTCCAGGTACGCAGTCTTTT
NA NA TRBJ1-2 TRBV7-9 CASSLTDVEANYSYTF TGTGCCAGCAGCTTAACCGACGTTGAAGCTAACTATAGCTACACCTTC
few NA TRBJ2-5 TRBV6-2/TRBV6-3 CASKTYRGQETQYF TGTGCCAGCAAGACGTACCGGGGCCAGGAGACCCAGTACTTC
many TRBD2 TRBJ2-2 TRBV7-3 CASMEEASGGFTGELFF TGTGCCAGCATGGAGGAGGCTAGCGGGGGGTTCACCGGGGAGCTGTTTTTT
NA NA TRBJ2-5 TRBV7-2 CASSLYSVLQETQYF TGTGCCAGCAGCTTATATTCAGTTCTGCAAGAGACCCAGTACTTC
NA TRBD1 TRBJ1-5 TRBV20-1 CSARDAGQGGKTQHF TGCAGTGCTAGAGATGCAGGGCAGGGGGGGAAGACCCAGCATTTT
few NA TRBJ2-1 TRBV7-9 CASSLARSEQFF TGTGCCAGCAGCTTAGCCAGGAGTGAGCAGTTCTTC
NA NA TRBJ1-2 TRBV20-1 CSASPGIGYTF TGCAGTGCTAGTCCAGGGATTGGCTACACCTTC
NA NA TRBJ1-1 TRBV9 CASGGPSSTQVGGGTEAFF TGTGCCAGCGGGGGGCCGTCCTCCACCCAGGTCGGAGGGGGCACTGAAGCTTTCTTT
NA NA TRBJ1-4 TRBV2 CASSGTLGLFF TGTGCCAGCAGCGGGACTTTGGGACTGTTTTTT
NA NA TRBJ2-5 TRBV28 CASSLYRGYQETQYF TGTGCCAGCAGTTTATACCGGGGGTACCAAGAGACCCAGTACTTC
few TRBD2 TRBJ2-6 TRBV28 CASSSPGLAGFAGANVLTF TGTGCCAGCAGTTCGCCGGGACTAGCGGGGTTCGCTGGGGCCAACGTCCTGACTTTC
many NA TRBJ1-3 TRBV7-2 CASSWRTDYHSGNTIYF TGTGCCAGCAGCTGGAGGACAGACTACCACTCTGGAAACACCATATATTTT
few TRBD1 TRBJ1-6 TRBV7-9 CASSGGQQYNSPLHF TGTGCCAGCAGCGGGGGACAGCAGTATAATTCACCCCTCCACTTT
many TRBD1 TRBJ2-3 TRBV7-2 CASSLVTGTGTDTQYF TGTGCCAGCAGCTTAGTAACCGGGACAGGTACAGATACGCAGTATTTT
NA NA TRBJ1-1 TRBV10-3 CAISDRIILNTEAFF TGTGCCATCAGCGACAGGATCATACTGAACACTGAAGCTTTCTTT